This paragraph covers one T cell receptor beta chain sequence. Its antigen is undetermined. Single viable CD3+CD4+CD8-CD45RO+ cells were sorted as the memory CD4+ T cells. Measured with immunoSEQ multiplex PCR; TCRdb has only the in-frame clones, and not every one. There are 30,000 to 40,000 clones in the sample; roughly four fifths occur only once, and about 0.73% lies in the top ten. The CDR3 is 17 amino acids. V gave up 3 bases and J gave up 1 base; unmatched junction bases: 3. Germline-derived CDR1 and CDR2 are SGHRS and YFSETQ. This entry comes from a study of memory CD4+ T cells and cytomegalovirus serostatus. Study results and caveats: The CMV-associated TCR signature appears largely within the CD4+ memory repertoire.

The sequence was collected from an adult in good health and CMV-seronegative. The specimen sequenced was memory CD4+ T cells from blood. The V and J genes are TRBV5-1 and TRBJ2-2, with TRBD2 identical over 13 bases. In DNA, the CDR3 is TGCGCCAGCAGCTGGACTAGCGGGGGCCAGAACACCGGGGAGCTGTTTTTT. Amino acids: CASSWTSGGQNTGELFF. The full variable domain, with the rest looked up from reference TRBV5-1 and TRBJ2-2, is KAGVTQTPRYLIKTRGQQVTLSCSPISGHRSVSWYQQTPGQGLQFLFEYFSETQRNKGNFPGRFSGRQFSNSRSEMNVSTLELGDSALYLCASSWTSGGQNTGELFFGEGSRLTVL.